This T cell receptor (beta chain) was identified during a study of cytomegalovirus exposure and HLA in healthy donors. General observations from the study: More clonal expansion characterized HLA-associated TCR beta chains than equally common others in a later analysis.

Vbeta (60) and Jbeta (13) primers were used in the PCR. TCRdb's table, derived via immunoSEQ multiplex PCR, lists solely in-frame clones and lacks some. The table includes 100,000 to 120,000 clones, over 60% detected once. The CDR3 totals 15 residues. V lost 6 bases and J lost 1; bases outside the gene matches: 6. The germline V gene encodes CDR1 SGHVS and CDR2 FNYEAQ. Regarding this clone: Its antigen is not identified.

Sequenced material: PBMCs. This TCR was sampled from a man aged 25-40 years in good health and CMV-seropositive. The rearrangement uses TRBV7-6 and TRBJ2-1; 7 bases line up with TRBD2. The CDR3 is CASSPGGPSYNEQFF. The CDR3 DNA follows: TGTGCCAGCAGTCCGGGGGGTCCGTCCTACAATGAGCAGTTCTTC.